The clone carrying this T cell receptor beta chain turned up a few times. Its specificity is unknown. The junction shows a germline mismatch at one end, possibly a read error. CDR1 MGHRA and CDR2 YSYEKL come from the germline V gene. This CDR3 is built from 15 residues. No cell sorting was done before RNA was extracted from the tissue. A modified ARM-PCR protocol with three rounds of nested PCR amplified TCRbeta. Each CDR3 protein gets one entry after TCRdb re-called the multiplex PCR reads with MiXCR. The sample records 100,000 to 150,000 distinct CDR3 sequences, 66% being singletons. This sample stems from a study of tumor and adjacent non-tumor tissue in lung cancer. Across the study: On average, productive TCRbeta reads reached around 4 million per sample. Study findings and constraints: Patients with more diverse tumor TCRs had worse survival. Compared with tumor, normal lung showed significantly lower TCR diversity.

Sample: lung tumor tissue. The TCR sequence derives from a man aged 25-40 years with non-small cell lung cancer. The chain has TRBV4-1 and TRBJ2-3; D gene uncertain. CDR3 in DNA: TGCGCCAGCAGACAAGATAAGCGTAGCACAGATACGCAGTATTTT. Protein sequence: CASRQDKRSTDTQYF.